This is a list of T cell receptor beta chains from one sample in a study of cytomegalovirus exposure and HLA in healthy donors. Assay: immunoSEQ multiplex PCR; the TCRdb copy retains only in-frame clones and omits some. Of about 120,000 clones in the sample, roughly 10% are singletons; the top ten hold approximately 4.5%. Sample: PBMCs. All receptors derive from a woman aged 18-30 years in good health and CMV-seropositive. CDR3s include the opening cysteine and the closing phenylalanine or tryptophan. D genes are given only for firm matches. Clone size, where shown, is once, few, many, or a class for clones that have expanded.

v_call,j_call,d_call,clone_size,cdr3_nt,cdr3_aa
TRBV2,TRBJ2-7,NA,NA,TGTGCCGCGTCCAATACAGGGCTCCGCGAGCAGTACTTC,CAASNTGLREQYF
TRBV27,TRBJ1-6,TRBD1,NA,TGTGCCAGCAGTTTTACAGGACAGGGAAATAATTCACCCCTCCACTTT,CASSFTGQGNNSPLHF
TRBV6-1,TRBJ2-1,TRBD2,few,TGTGCCAGCAGTGAAGTCTATGGGGTCGGGGGGAAGAGGGAATTCTTC,CASSEVYGVGGKREFF
TRBV9,TRBJ2-7,NA,NA,TGTGCCAGCAGCAGCCGACAGATCGCCTACGAGCAGTACTTC,CASSSRQIAYEQYF
TRBV6-5,TRBJ2-7,NA,NA,TGTGCCAGCAGTTTCCGTAGGGGGTTCGGGGAGCAGTACTTC,CASSFRRGFGEQYF
TRBV4-1,TRBJ1-5,NA,NA,TGCGCCAGCAGCCAAGATAGAAGCCCCCCGGGTTTACATTTT,CASSQDRSPPGLHF
TRBV18,TRBJ1-1,NA,NA,TGTGCCAGCAAAGGCATCCTCGACGGGACTGAAGCTTTCTTT,CASKGILDGTEAFF
TRBV5-6,TRBJ2-7,NA,few,TGTGCCAGCAGCTTGGGACAGTTCTCCTACGAGCAGTACTTC,CASSLGQFSYEQYF
TRBV18,TRBJ2-7,TRBD1,NA,TGTGCCAGCTCACCTGCCGGGCAGGGGGACCCCTACGAGCAGTACTTC,CASSPAGQGDPYEQYF
TRBV9,TRBJ2-2,NA,NA,TGTGCCAGCAGCGTAGGGGTACTAGATGGCACCGGGGAGCTGTTTTTT,CASSVGVLDGTGELFF
TRBV7-8,TRBJ1-1,TRBD1,NA,TGTGCCAGCAGCTTAGCGGGACAGGCGAGTGGCAAGGAAGCTTTCTTT,CASSLAGQASGKEAFF
TRBV7-6,TRBJ2-5,NA,NA,TGTGCCAGCAGCTTAGGTCTAGGGGGTGAGACCCAGTACTTC,CASSLGLGGETQYF
TRBV28,TRBJ1-1,NA,few,TGTGCCACTGGCGGGTCTCCGTCCGGGAGAGGCGCTGAAGCTTTCTTT,CATGGSPSGRGAEAFF
TRBV30,TRBJ2-7,NA,NA,TGTGCCTGGAGTCCAGGTCCCGCCTACGAGCAGTACTTC,CAWSPGPAYEQYF
TRBV21-1,TRBJ1-6,NA,few,TGTGCCAGCAGCAAAGGGGAGGTGGTCGATAATTCACCCCTCCACTTT,CASSKGEVVDNSPLHF
TRBV18,TRBJ2-1,NA,few,TGTGCCAGCTCACCACCGGTTGGAGTTAATGAGCAGTTCTTC,CASSPPVGVNEQFF
TRBV10-2,TRBJ1-5,TRBD1,NA,TGCGCCAGCGTGGGACAGGGAAGGGGCCAGCCCCAGCATTTT,CASVGQGRGQPQHF
TRBV5-1,TRBJ1-2,TRBD1,few,TGCGCCAGCAGCTTGGACGACAGGGACTATGGCTACACCTTC,CASSLDDRDYGYTF
TRBV7-7,TRBJ2-7,NA,NA,TGTGCTAGCAGCTCGACGGCGGTGTCCGAGCAGTACTTC,CASSSTAVSEQYF
TRBV5-4,TRBJ1-1,NA,NA,TGTGCCAGCAGCCCTGGGGGGAGAAACACTGAAGCTTTCTTT,CASSPGGRNTEAFF
TRBV4-1,TRBJ2-7,NA,few,TGCGCCAGCAGCTACAGTGAGGGCCGCGAGCAGTACTTC,CASSYSEGREQYF
TRBV4-1,TRBJ2-4,TRBD2,few,TGCGCCAGCAGCCAAGATCCTCTAGCGGGAGAGTTTCAGTACTTC,CASSQDPLAGEFQYF
TRBV7-2,TRBJ2-1,TRBD2,few,TGTGCCAGCAGCCCCACCGGGACTAGCGTTGAGCAGTTCTTC,CASSPTGTSVEQFF
TRBV29-1,TRBJ2-7,NA,NA,TGCAGCGTTGAAGGGGGAGGTGCCGAGCAGTACTTC,CSVEGGGAEQYF
TRBV29-1,TRBJ2-7,NA,NA,TGCAGCGCCATGACAGGCCACGAGCAGTACTTC,CSAMTGHEQYF
TRBV7-8,TRBJ2-2,TRBD2,few,TGTGCCAGCAGCTCAGGGACTACCCCAGGGGAGCTGTTTTTT,CASSSGTTPGELFF
TRBV7-9,TRBJ2-1,NA,NA,TGTGCCAGCACCGGAAGCGCCGAAACCAGTGAGCAGTTCTTC,CASTGSAETSEQFF
TRBV6-1,TRBJ1-1,NA,NA,TGTGCCAGCAGTGAAGCGTCCGGGGCTGAAGCTTTCTTT,CASSEASGAEAFF
TRBV29-1,TRBJ1-2,TRBD1,NA,TGCAGCGCCGACCTTCTAGCACAGGGGCCTTACTATGGCTACACCTTC,CSADLLAQGPYYGYTF
TRBV28,TRBJ2-2,TRBD1,NA,TGTGCCAGCAGTTTAACAGGGGCATCCGGGGAGCTGTTTTTT,CASSLTGASGELFF
TRBV6-5,TRBJ1-2,TRBD1,NA,TGTGCCAGCAGCCCAGGGAGACAGGGGAGCGGCTACACCTTC,CASSPGRQGSGYTF
TRBV19,TRBJ2-1,TRBD2,NA,TGTGCCAGTGCCGGGACTAGCGGTTACAATGAGCAGTTCTTC,CASAGTSGYNEQFF
TRBV19,TRBJ2-1,TRBD2,NA,TGTGCCAGTAGTACGGGACTAGCGGGAGGGAATGAGCAGTTCTTC,CASSTGLAGGNEQFF
TRBV6-6,TRBJ1-1,NA,NA,TGTGCCAGCAGTTACCCAGGGGTTATAAACACTGAAGCTTTCTTT,CASSYPGVINTEAFF
TRBV5-6,TRBJ1-2,TRBD1,NA,TGTGCCAGCCGGCCGGGACAGACCTATGGCTACACCTTC,CASRPGQTYGYTF
TRBV9,TRBJ1-3,TRBD1,few,TGTGCCAGCAGCCCCCGGCTTCTGGGCACAGGGGCTAACTCTGGAAACACCATATATTTT,CASSPRLLGTGANSGNTIYF
TRBV6-1,TRBJ2-2,TRBD2,few,TGTGCCAGCAGTGAACGCATAGCGGGAATACCTACCGCCGCGAACACCGGGGAGCTGTTTTTT,CASSERIAGIPTAANTGELFF
TRBV28,TRBJ2-1,TRBD2,NA,TGTGCCAGTGGGGGGAGGGCCCTATTTCGAGAGCAGTTCTTC,CASGGRALFREQFF
TRBV6-5,TRBJ2-1,NA,NA,TGTGCCAGCAGTTACTCAGCGGGTTACTACAATGAGCAGTTCTTC,CASSYSAGYYNEQFF
TRBV7-2,TRBJ2-7,TRBD2,NA,TGTGCCAGCAGCATTCTAGCGGGCATCTCCTACGAGCAGTACTTC,CASSILAGISYEQYF
TRBV5-1,TRBJ2-3,NA,NA,TGCGCCAGCAGCTTGATAGCGACAGATACGCAGTATTTT,CASSLIATDTQYF